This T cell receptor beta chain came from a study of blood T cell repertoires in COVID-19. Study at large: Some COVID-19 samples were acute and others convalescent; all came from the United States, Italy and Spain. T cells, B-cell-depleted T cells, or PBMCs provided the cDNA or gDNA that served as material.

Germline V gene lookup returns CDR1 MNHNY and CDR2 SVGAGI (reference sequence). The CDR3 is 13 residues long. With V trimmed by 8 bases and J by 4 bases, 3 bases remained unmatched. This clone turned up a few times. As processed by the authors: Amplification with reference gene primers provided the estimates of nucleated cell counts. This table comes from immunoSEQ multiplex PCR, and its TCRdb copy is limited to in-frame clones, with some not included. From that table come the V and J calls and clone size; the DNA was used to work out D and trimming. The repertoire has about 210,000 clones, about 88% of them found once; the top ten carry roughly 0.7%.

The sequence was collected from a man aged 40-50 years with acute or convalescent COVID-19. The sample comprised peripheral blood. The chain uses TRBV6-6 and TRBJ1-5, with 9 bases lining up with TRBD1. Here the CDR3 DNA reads TGTGCCAGCGTACAGGGGGCTAATCAGCCCCAGCATTTT. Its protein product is CASVQGANQPQHF.